The 17 T cell receptor beta chains below come from one sample, sequenced in a study of multiple sclerosis patients with progressive multifocal leukoencephalopathy. Described time point: time of PML onset. Measured with immunoSEQ multiplex PCR; TCRdb has only the in-frame clones, and not every one. The sample records fewer than 40,000 clones, roughly 87% being singletons. The input for sequencing was PBMCs, taken from a patient treated with natalizumab. These receptors all come from a middle-aged woman with progressive multifocal leukoencephalopathy.

This clone appeared a few times. The chain has TRBV6-5 and TRBJ2-2; D remains ambiguous. The CDR3 sequence is 16 residues long. Trimming removed 0 bases at V and 6 bases at J, with 14 bases between. Germline CDR1 MNHEY, CDR2 SVGAGI. The CDR3 DNA reads as TGTGCCAGCAGTTACTCGATTCACAGATCACCCGGGGAGCTGTTTTTT. Encoded protein: CASSYSIHRSPGELFF.

V gene TRBV27 combines with J gene TRBJ1-4; 7 nucleotides align to TRBD1. This CDR3 comprises 17 residues. Germline V gene lookup returns CDR1 MNHEY and CDR2 SMNVEV (reference sequence). V lost 3 bases and J lost 10; bases outside the gene matches: 17. CDR3 in amino acids: CASSFGQELFTKGKLFF. Here the CDR3 DNA reads TGTGCCAGCAGTTTTGGACAGGAACTTTTCACAAAAGGAAAACTGTTTTTT.

V gene TRBV5-1 combines with J gene TRBJ2-1, with 15 bases lining up with TRBD2. The ends lost 4 bases at V and 5 bases at J; junction bases unmatched: 10. Germline CDR1 is SGHRS and CDR2 is YFSETQ. CDR3 length: 18 amino acids. CDR3 amino acids: CASSTGTSGRPGNNEQFF. Here the CDR3 DNA reads TGCGCCAGCAGCACAGGGACTAGCGGGAGGCCGGGGAACAATGAGCAGTTCTTC.

The CDR3 DNA follows: TGTGCCAGCAGTGGAGGGACAGGGTTCTACGAGCAGTACTTC. Protein sequence: CASSGGTGFYEQYF. The V gene is TRBV2, the J gene TRBJ2-7; 9 bases agree with TRBD1. The CDR3 extends over 14 amino acids. CDR1 and CDR2 (germline): SNHLY, FYNNEI. V dropped 4 bases and J dropped 3; count of bases not matched to a gene: 4. Full variable domain (rest looked up from reference TRBV2 and TRBJ2-7): EPEVTQTPSHQVTQMGQEVILRCVPISNHLYFYWYRQILGQKVEFLVSFYNNEISEKSEIFDDQFSVERPDGSNFTLKIRSTKLEDSAMYFCASSGGTGFYEQYFGPGTRLTVT.

V gene TRBV7-2 combines with J gene TRBJ2-5, with D perhaps TRBD1 or TRBD2 (5 bases each). Trimming pared 1 base from V and 1 base from J, leaving 10 bases between. The CDR3 has 15 residues. Looked up from germline, CDR1 is SGHTA and CDR2 is FQGNSA. CDR3 DNA sequence: TGTGCCAGCAGCTTAGTCCGGGGCCCCCAAGAGACCCAGTACTTC. Translating gives CASSLVRGPQETQYF.

This chain links TRBV28 with TRBJ1-1, with D unclear. Germline CDR1 is MDHEN and CDR2 is SYDVKM. Trimming removed 7 bases at V and 2 bases at J, with 11 bases between. This CDR3 contains 13 residues. CDR3 protein: CASTPSLNTEAFF. The CDR3 DNA reads TGTGCCAGCACCCCTTCATTAAACACTGAAGCTTTCTTT.

The chain couples TRBV2 to TRBJ1-5, with TRBD1 matching 10 bases. Germline V gene data show CDR1 as SNHLY and CDR2 as FYNNEI. J gave up 4 bases and V 6 bases, and 3 bases lay outside the gene matches. The CDR3 loop spans 14 amino acids. For the CDR3, the DNA is TGTGCCAGCAGCCGGGACAGGGGTAATCAGCCCCAGCATTTT. Its protein product is CASSRDRGNQPQHF.

The chain combines TRBV30 with TRBJ1-2; 7 bases are shared with TRBD1. Trimming took 2 bases from V and 8 from J; bases not matched to a gene: 8. This CDR3 contains 13 residues. In germline, CDR1 is GTSNPN, CDR2 SVGIG (reference sequence). In nucleotides, the CDR3 is TGTGCCTGGAGTCCTGACAGGGTGTGGGGCTACACCTTC. Amino acids: CAWSPDRVWGYTF.

V is TRBV5-1 and J is TRBJ1-4; the D gene is possibly TRBD1 (5 bases). The V gene lost 0 bases and the J gene lost 9 bases, with 15 bases spanning the gap. This CDR3 is 15 amino acids long. Germline lookup yields CDR1 SGHRS and CDR2 YFSETQ. This CDR3 reads CASSLAGTRFQKLFF. CDR3 in DNA: TGCGCCAGCAGCTTGGCCGGGACTCGATTCCAAAAACTGTTTTTT.

This sequence joins TRBV7-9 and TRBJ1-4, with D possibly matching TRBD1 (6 bases). Trimming took 5 bases from V and 8 from J, leaving 18 bases between them. Germline V gene data show CDR1 as SEHNR and CDR2 as FQNEAQ (reference sequence). The CDR3 loop spans 15 amino acids. Here the CDR3 reads CASSRTTSTGEKLFF. The DNA of the CDR3 is TGTGCCAGCAGCCGGACCACGTCGACAGGAGAAAAACTGTTTTTT.

The genes are TRBV7-2 and TRBJ1-6; D is uncertain. The germline V and J ends were trimmed by 5 bases and 8 bases, with 10 bases remaining between them. CDR3 size: 13 residues. Germline V gene data show CDR1 as SGHTA and CDR2 as FQGNSA. CDR3 nucleotide sequence: TGTGCCAGCAGCCCTACGGCAGATTCACCCCTCCACTTT. Protein sequence: CASSPTADSPLHF.

This chain joins TRBV28 and TRBJ1-2; D remains unclear. Germline-derived CDR1 and CDR2 are MDHEN and SYDVKM. The CDR3 is 15 amino acids. V was trimmed by 2 bases and J by 7 bases, leaving 17 bases between them. CDR3 protein: CASSLGRLPHGGYTF. CDR3 sequence (DNA): TGTGCCAGCAGTTTAGGCAGGCTCCCTCACGGTGGCTACACCTTC.

This clone was seen once. The chain joins TRBV5-6 to TRBJ2-3; the match to TRBD2 covers 9 bases. The length of the CDR3 is 17 residues. Germline V gives CDR1 SGHDT, CDR2 YYEEEE. V trimming: 4 bases; J trimming: 7 bases; junction bases outside the gene matches: 16. CDR3 region: CASSPRPAGGLGNTQYF. For the CDR3, the DNA is TGTGCCAGCAGCCCCCGACCAGCGGGGGGTTTGGGGAATACGCAGTATTTT.

V and J are TRBV5-4 and TRBJ2-5; D remains ambiguous. Germline CDR1 reads SGHNT; CDR2 reads YYREEE (reference sequence). The CDR3 sequence is 13 residues long. Trimming removed 4 bases at V and 1 base at J, with 8 bases between. The CDR3 coding sequence is TGTGCCAGCAGCCGACCTGGCCAAGAGACCCAGTACTTC. Its translation: CASSRPGQETQYF.

This chain uses TRBV9 with TRBJ2-2; tentative D call: TRBD2 (6 bases). The CDR3 extends over 17 amino acids. The germline gives CDR1 SGDLS, CDR2 YYNGEE. Between the trimmed V and J ends, which lost 0 bases and 7 bases, there was a span of 19 bases. CDR3 DNA sequence: TGTGCCAGCAGCGTAGTGGGCGTCGGGGGAGGTCACGGGGAGCTGTTTTTT. Its translation: CASSVVGVGGGHGELFF.

This rearrangement joins TRBV7-9 to TRBJ1-2, with D possibly matching TRBD1 (5 bases). Germline CDR1 reads SEHNR; CDR2 reads FQNEAQ (reference sequence). The V end was cut by 2 bases, the J end by 5 bases, with 12 bases between. The CDR3 spans 14 residues. This CDR3 reads CASSLSGPGYGYTF. The CDR3 nucleotides are TGTGCCAGCAGCTTATCGGGGCCCGGGTATGGCTACACCTTC.

The rearrangement joins TRBV30 to TRBJ2-5, with 12 bases aligning to TRBD2. In germline, CDR1 is GTSNPN, CDR2 SVGIG (reference sequence). This CDR3 comprises 17 residues. V lost 3 bases, J lost 5 bases, and 13 bases stayed unmatched. The CDR3 loop is CAWSVSRTSGTEETQYF. In nucleotides, the CDR3 is TGTGCCTGGAGCGTATCGCGGACTAGCGGGACGGAGGAGACCCAGTACTTC. Together with reference TRBV30 and TRBJ2-5, the CDR3 gives the full variable domain: SQTIHQWPATLVQPVGSPLSLECTVEGTSNPNLYWYRQAAGRGLQLLFYSVGIGQISSEVPQNLSASRPQDRQFILSSKKLLLSDSGFYLCAWSVSRTSGTEETQYFGPGTRLLVL.